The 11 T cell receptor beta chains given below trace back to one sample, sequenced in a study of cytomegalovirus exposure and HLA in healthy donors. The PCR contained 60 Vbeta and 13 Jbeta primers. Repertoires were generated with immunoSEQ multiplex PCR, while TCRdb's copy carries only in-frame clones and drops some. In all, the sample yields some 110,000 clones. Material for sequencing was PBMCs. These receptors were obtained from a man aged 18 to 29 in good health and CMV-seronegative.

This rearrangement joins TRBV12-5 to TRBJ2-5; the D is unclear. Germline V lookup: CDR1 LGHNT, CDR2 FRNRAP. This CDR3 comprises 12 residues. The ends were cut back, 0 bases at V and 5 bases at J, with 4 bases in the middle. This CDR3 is CASGLVRETQYF. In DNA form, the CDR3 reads TGTGCTAGTGGTTTGGTACGGGAGACCCAGTACTTC.

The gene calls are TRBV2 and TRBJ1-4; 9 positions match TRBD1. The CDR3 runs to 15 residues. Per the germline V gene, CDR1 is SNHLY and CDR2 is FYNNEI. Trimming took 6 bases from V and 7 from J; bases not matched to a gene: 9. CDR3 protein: CASRSWTGASEKLFF. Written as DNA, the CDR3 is TGTGCCAGCAGATCATGGACAGGGGCTTCTGAAAAACTGTTTTTT.

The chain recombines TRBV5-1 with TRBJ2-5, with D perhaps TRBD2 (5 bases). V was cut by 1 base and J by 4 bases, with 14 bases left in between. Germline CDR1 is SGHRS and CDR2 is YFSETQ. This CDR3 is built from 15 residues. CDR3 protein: CASSLRVEGGETQYF. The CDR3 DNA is TGCGCCAGCAGCTTGAGGGTCGAGGGCGGAGAGACCCAGTACTTC.

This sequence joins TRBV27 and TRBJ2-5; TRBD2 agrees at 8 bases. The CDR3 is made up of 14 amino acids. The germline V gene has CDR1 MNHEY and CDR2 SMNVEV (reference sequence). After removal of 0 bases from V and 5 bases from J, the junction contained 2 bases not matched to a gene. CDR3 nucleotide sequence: TGTGCCAGCAGTTTATCTAGCGGGGTTGAGACCCAGTACTTC. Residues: CASSLSSGVETQYF.

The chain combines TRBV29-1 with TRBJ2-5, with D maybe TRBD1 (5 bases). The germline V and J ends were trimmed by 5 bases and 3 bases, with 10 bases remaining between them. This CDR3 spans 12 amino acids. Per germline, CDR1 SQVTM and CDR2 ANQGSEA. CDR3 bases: TGCAGCGTTTGGGGCTCCGAAGAGACCCAGTACTTC. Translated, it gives CSVWGSEETQYF.

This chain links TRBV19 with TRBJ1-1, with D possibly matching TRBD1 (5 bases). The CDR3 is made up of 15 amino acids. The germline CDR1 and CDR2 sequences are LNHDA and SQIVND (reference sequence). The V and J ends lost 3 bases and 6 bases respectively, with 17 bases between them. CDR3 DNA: TGTGCCAGTAGTATGGTCTCGAGGACAAACTCTGAAGCTTTCTTT. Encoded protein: CASSMVSRTNSEAFF.

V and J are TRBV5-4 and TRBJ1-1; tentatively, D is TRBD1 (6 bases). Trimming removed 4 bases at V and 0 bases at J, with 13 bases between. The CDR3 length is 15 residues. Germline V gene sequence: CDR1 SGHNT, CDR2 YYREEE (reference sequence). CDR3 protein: CASSAQGSVNTEAFF. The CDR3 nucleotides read TGTGCCAGCAGCGCCCAGGGGTCGGTGAACACTGAAGCTTTCTTT.

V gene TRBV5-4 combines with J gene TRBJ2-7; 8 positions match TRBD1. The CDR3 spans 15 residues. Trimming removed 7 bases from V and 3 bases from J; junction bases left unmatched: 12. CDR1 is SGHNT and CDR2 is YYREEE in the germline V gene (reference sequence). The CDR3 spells CASGDQGASNYEQYF. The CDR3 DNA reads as TGTGCCAGCGGAGACCAGGGGGCTTCTAACTACGAGCAGTACTTC. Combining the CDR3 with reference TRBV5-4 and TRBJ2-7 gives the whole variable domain ETGVTQSPTHLIKTRGQQVTLRCSSQSGHNTVSWYQQALGQGPQFIFQYYREEENGRGNFPPRFSGLQFPNYSSELNVNALELDDSALYLCASGDQGASNYEQYFGPGTRLTVT.

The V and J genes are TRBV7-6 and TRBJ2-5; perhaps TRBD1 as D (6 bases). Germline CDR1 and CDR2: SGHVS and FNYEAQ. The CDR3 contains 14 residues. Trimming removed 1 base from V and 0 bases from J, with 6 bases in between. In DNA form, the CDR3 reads TGTGCCAGCAGCTTAGGACAGGACCAAGAGACCCAGTACTTC. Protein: CASSLGQDQETQYF.

CDR3 in amino acids: CASSQEEVSGRVNEQFF. CDR3 sequence (DNA): TGTGCCAGCAGCCAAGAGGAAGTGTCCGGGAGGGTCAATGAGCAGTTCTTC. The chain has TRBV4-2 and TRBJ2-1; 8 bases align to TRBD2. The CDR3 is made up of 17 amino acids. The germline V gene encodes CDR1 LGHNA and CDR2 YNFKEQ. J was trimmed by 6 bases and V by 0 bases; bases with no gene match: 10.

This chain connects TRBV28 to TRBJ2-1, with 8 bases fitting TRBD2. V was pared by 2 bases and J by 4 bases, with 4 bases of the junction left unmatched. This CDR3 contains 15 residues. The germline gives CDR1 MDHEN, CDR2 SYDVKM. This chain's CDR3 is CASSLVAGLYNEQFF. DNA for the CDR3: TGTGCCAGCAGTTTAGTAGCGGGACTTTACAATGAGCAGTTCTTC. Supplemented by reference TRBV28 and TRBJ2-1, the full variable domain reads DVKVTQSSRYLVKRTGEKVFLECVQDMDHENMFWYRQDPGLGLRLIYFSYDVKMKEKGDIPEGYSVSREKKERFSLILESASTNQTSMYLCASSLVAGLYNEQFFGPGTRLTVL.